This TCR beta chain was observed in a study of OX40 agonist ivuxolimab in advanced cancers. Study-level findings and limits: The expanded peripheral T cells' antigen specificity was not determined.

The V end lost 0 bases, the J end lost 4 bases, and 13 bases lay between the germline ends. The CDR3 totals 16 residues. From germline, CDR1 is WSHSY and CDR2 SAAADI. Regarding this clone: The antigen remains unidentified.

Libraries were prepared by immunoSEQ multiplex PCR; TCRdb keeps only in-frame clonotypes and omits some of them. The sample lists 81,000 or so clones; 85% to 95% were seen once. The sample here was CD4+ or CD8+ T cells sorted from blood, taken in a trial of the OX40 agonist ivuxolimab. The TCR sequence derives from an adult with an advanced solid tumor such as melanoma, head and neck, liver or kidney cancer. The V call is TRBV10-2, the J call TRBJ1-3, with a tentative D call TRBD1 (5 bases). This CDR3 is CASSESKGRGGNTIYF. CDR3 in DNA: TGCGCCAGCAGTGAGTCGAAGGGGCGCGGCGGAAACACCATATATTTT.